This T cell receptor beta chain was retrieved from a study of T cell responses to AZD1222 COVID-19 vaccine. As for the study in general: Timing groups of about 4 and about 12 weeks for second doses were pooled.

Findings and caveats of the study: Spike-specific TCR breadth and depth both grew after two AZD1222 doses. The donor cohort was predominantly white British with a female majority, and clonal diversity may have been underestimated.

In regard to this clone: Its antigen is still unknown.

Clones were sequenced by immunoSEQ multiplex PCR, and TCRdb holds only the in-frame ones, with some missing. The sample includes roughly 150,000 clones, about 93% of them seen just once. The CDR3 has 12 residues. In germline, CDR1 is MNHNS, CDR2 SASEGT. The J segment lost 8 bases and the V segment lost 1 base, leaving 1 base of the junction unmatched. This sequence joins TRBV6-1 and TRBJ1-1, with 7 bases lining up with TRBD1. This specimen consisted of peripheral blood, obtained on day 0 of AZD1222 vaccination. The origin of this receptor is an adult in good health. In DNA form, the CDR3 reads TGTGCCAGCAGTGAAGGGGACAGAGAAGCTTTCTTT. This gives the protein CASSEGDREAFF.